The rows below give T cell receptor beta chains drawn from one sample of a study. TCRdb itself ran the 5' RACE reads through MiXCR, one entry per CDR3 protein. Of nearly 55,000 distinct CDR3 sequences listed, 24% were seen once; the top ten hold 3.2%. Sequencing input: tumor-infiltrating naive CD4+ T cells sorted from the breast tumor. The receptors were sampled from a female donor with breast cancer. CDR3s include the opening cysteine and the closing phenylalanine or tryptophan. Fields, in order: V gene, J gene, CDR3 protein.

TRBV7-8,TRBJ2-3,CASSLDRDTQYF
TRBV5-1,TRBJ2-1,CASRFHTGQGFNEQFF
TRBV27,TRBJ2-6,CASSSWGANVLTF
TRBV6-2/TRBV6-3,TRBJ2-1,CASSSGQLEGEQFF
TRBV10-3,TRBJ2-3,CAIRPSGNPTQYF
TRBV20-1,TRBJ1-5,CSASRGNNQPQHF
TRBV7-3,TRBJ1-5,CASSLRTLRPQHF
TRBV7-3,TRBJ2-5,CASSLMGGQETQYF
TRBV6-2/TRBV6-3,TRBJ2-1,CASINFNNEQFF
TRBV5-4,TRBJ2-3,CASSPEGDTQYF
TRBV5-1,TRBJ2-7,CANSLSGEQYF
TRBV6-1,TRBJ1-5,CASSPVGGRYQPQHF
TRBV6-5,TRBJ2-1,CASSFFGRGEQFF
TRBV11-2,TRBJ1-2,CASSQDRGRDYGYTF
TRBV6-1,TRBJ2-7,CASSKRENSYEQYF
TRBV6-5,TRBJ2-1,CASSYSRDRGHGEQFF
TRBV20-1,TRBJ1-5,CSARGQISNQPQHF
TRBV20-1,TRBJ2-5,CSAETSAETQYF
TRBV19,TRBJ1-5,CASSTGLTNQPQHF
TRBV7-8,TRBJ2-3,CASSLARETDTQYF
TRBV20-1,TRBJ2-1,CSALMSGISYNEQFF
TRBV5-5,TRBJ2-7,CASSLLGRLAVSYEQYF
TRBV20-1,TRBJ2-6,CSARGVSGANVLTF
TRBV20-1,TRBJ1-2,CSVGYGYTF
TRBV4-3,TRBJ2-1,CASSQVSGNNEQFF
TRBV6-1,TRBJ2-7,CATLLLYEQYF
TRBV18,TRBJ2-7,CASSPIKDYEQYF
TRBV7-8,TRBJ2-5,CASSVDRQAQYF
TRBV5-1,TRBJ2-3,CASSFGSGGADTQYF
TRBV18,-,CASSYFDSAWGQTQYF
TRBV7-9,TRBJ2-3,CASSLVLADTDTQYF
TRBV4-1,TRBJ2-7,CASSQDPYGTGGYYEQYF
TRBV7-2,TRBJ2-5,CASGTGETQYF
TRBV10-3,TRBJ2-6,CAIAQPAGLGANVLTF
TRBV24-1,TRBJ1-5,CATSDSRAQHF
TRBV6-5,TRBJ1-2,CASRLDRDYGYTF
TRBV4-2,TRBJ2-5,CASSQVRSDTYGQETQYF
TRBV2,TRBJ2-1,CASSDDRVDEQFF
TRBV6-1,TRBJ1-1,CASTRTERGEAFF
TRBV5-1,TRBJ1-2,CASSLEAANYGYTF
TRBV6-5,TRBJ2-1,CASSSDTEYNEQFF
TRBV13,TRBJ2-7,CASSPYPPTGRFGYEQYF
TRBV10-3,TRBJ1-6,CPISEQGTNSPLHF
TRBV28,TRBJ2-7,CASESRGETYEQYF
TRBV7-9,TRBJ2-1,CASSLEPSANEQFF